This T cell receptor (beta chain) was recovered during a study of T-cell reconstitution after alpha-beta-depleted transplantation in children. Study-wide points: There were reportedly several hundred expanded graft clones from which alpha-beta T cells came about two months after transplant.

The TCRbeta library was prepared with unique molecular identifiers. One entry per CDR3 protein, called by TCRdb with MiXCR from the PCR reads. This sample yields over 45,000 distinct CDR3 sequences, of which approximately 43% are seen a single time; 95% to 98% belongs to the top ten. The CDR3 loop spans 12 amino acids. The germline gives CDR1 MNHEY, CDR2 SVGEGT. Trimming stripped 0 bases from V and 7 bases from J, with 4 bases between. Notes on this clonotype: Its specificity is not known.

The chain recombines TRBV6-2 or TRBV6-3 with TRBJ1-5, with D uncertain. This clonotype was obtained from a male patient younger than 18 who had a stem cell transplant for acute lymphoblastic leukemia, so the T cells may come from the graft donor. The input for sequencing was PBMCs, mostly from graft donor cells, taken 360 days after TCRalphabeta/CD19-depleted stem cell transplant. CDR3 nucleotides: TGTGCCAGCAGTTACTCGGGACAGCCCCAGCATTTT. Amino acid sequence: CASSYSGQPQHF.